The source of this T cell receptor (beta chain) is a study of Graves' ophthalmopathy and Graves' hyperthyroidism. With a duration under 3 months, ophthalmopathy in the donors showed moderate-to-severe activity, CAS ≥3 and NOSPECS ≥4. What supplied the PBMCs was roughly 11 ml of fresh peripheral blood. Using RNA transcripts, the TCR beta CDR3 regions were amplified. In the first round, RT-PCR was carried out with HTBI primers, and a multiplex PCR formed the second round. Each CDR3 protein gets one entry after TCRdb re-called the multiplex PCR reads with MiXCR. The sample has fewer than 350,000 distinct CDR3 sequences, 17% seen once. This clonotype has ten or more counts. As yet, its antigen is unknown. Overall study results and limits: The model forecast ophthalmopathy progression, reaching around 70% sensitivity and about 75% specificity.

The receptor comes from an adult man with Graves' ophthalmopathy. What was sequenced was peripheral blood.

CDR3 nucleotides: TGCAGGGCGGGACAGGGTGACACTGAAGCTTTCTTT. It yields the protein CRAGQGDTEAFF. This chain joins TRBV20-1 and TRBJ1-1; 9 bases fit TRBD1. Looked up from germline, CDR1 is DFQATT and CDR2 is SNEGSKA (reference sequence). This CDR3 is built from 12 residues.